What follows are 14 T cell receptor beta chains derived from one specimen sequenced in a study of blood T cell repertoires in COVID-19. Only in-frame clones appear in the TCRdb table, and some are missing; sequencing was by immunoSEQ multiplex PCR. The table lists about 350,000 clones, 85% to 90% of them singletons, with more than 5% in the top ten. The source material was peripheral blood. These receptors were obtained from a woman in her fifties or sixties with COVID-19, enrolled during active disease.

The chain employs TRBV7-2 and TRBJ1-1; 8 nucleotides align to TRBD1. Germline V lookup: CDR1 SGHTA, CDR2 FQGNSA. Trimming cost V 3 bases and J 7 bases; bases outside gene matches: 4. This CDR3 has 13 amino acids. CDR3 in DNA: TGTGCCAGCAGCTTCACAGGGGGTGTTGAAGCTTTCTTT. This encodes CASSFTGGVEAFF.

The chain uses TRBV19 and TRBJ2-1; 14 bases align to TRBD2. Per the germline V gene, CDR1 is LNHDA and CDR2 is SQIVND (reference sequence). This CDR3 has 16 amino acids. V shed 5 bases and J 2 bases; nucleotides not matched to a gene: 2. CDR3 sequence: CASSEGLAGAYNEQFF. CDR3 nucleotide sequence: TGTGCCAGTAGTGAGGGACTAGCGGGAGCCTACAATGAGCAGTTCTTC.

V usage is TRBV6-2 or TRBV6-3 and J usage is TRBJ1-1; D unclear. The CDR3 runs to 11 residues. Germline CDR1 is MNHEY and CDR2 is SVGEGT. V was pared by 2 bases and J by 7 bases, with 5 bases between. The CDR3 is CASSYRGEAFF. In nucleotides, the CDR3 is TGTGCCAGCAGTTACCGAGGTGAAGCTTTCTTT.

This clone has more than one count but fewer than ten. The rearrangement uses TRBV2 and TRBJ1-3, with D possibly being TRBD1 (5 bases). The V end lost 2 bases, the J end lost 4 bases, and 12 bases lay between the germline ends. The germline V gene has CDR1 SNHLY and CDR2 FYNNEI. CDR3 length: 15 residues. The CDR3: CASSESRVKGNTIYF. CDR3 nucleotide sequence: TGTGCCAGCAGTGAATCCAGGGTAAAAGGAAACACCATATATTTT.

This clone has a single count. The V and J genes are TRBV7-2 and TRBJ2-3; a possible D gene is TRBD1 (5 bases). V was clipped by 3 bases and J by 4 bases, with 8 bases between them. CDR3 length equals 13 residues. Germline CDR1 is SGHTA and CDR2 is FQGNSA. The CDR3, as DNA: TGTGCCAGCAGCTTTATAGGGGCAGATACGCAGTATTTT. Translation gives CASSFIGADTQYF.

The V and J genes are TRBV5-1 and TRBJ1-4; no clear D gene. The V and J ends lost 2 bases and 8 bases respectively, with 13 bases between them. Germline V gene lookup returns CDR1 SGHRS and CDR2 YFSETQ. CDR3 length: 14 amino acids. The CDR3 bases are TGCGCCAGCAGCTTAGGACTTAATAGCGAAAAACTGTTTTTT. Protein product: CASSLGLNSEKLFF. Full variable domain (rest looked up from reference TRBV5-1 and TRBJ1-4): KAGVTQTPRYLIKTRGQQVTLSCSPISGHRSVSWYQQTPGQGLQFLFEYFSETQRNKGNFPGRFSGRQFSNSRSEMNVSTLELGDSALYLCASSLGLNSEKLFFGSGTQLSVL.

V and J are TRBV27 and TRBJ2-1, with 12 bases aligning to TRBD2. V shed 4 bases, J shed 2 bases, and the junction held 3 bases outside the gene matches. Germline V lookup: CDR1 MNHEY, CDR2 SMNVEV (reference sequence). The CDR3 covers 16 residues. The CDR3 loop is CASSSSSGRAYNEQFF. As DNA, the CDR3 is TGTGCCAGCAGTTCCTCTAGCGGGAGGGCCTACAATGAGCAGTTCTTC.

V is TRBV19 and J is TRBJ2-1, with 10 bases matching TRBD1. Losses at the gene ends were 6 bases for V and 6 bases for J; bases not matched to a gene: 8. The CDR3 length is 15 residues. CDR1 LNHDA and CDR2 SQIVND come from the germline V gene (reference sequence). The CDR3 loop reads CASSLVGTGVNEQFF. The CDR3 DNA reads TGTGCCAGTAGCCTAGTCGGGACAGGGGTCAATGAGCAGTTCTTC.

The chain uses TRBV6-1 and TRBJ1-2; 8 bases are shared with TRBD1. V shed 2 bases, J shed 8 bases, and the junction held 10 bases outside the gene matches. Germline V lookup: CDR1 MNHNS, CDR2 SASEGT. The CDR3 spans 15 residues. CDR3 in amino acids: CASSESGQGAGGYTF. The CDR3 bases are TGTGCCAGCAGTGAATCGGGCCAGGGGGCGGGCGGCTACACCTTC.

This chain connects TRBV30 to TRBJ1-3; D is unclear. Trimming left V 0 bases short and J 4 bases short, with 7 bases between. This CDR3 region has 13 residues. The germline V gene encodes CDR1 GTSNPN and CDR2 SVGIG (reference sequence). The CDR3 DNA reads as TGTGCCTGGAGTGTACTAAACGGAAACACCATATATTTT. Amino acid sequence: CAWSVLNGNTIYF. The full variable domain, in which reference TRBV30 and TRBJ1-3 provide the parts outside the CDR3, is SQTIHQWPATLVQPVGSPLSLECTVEGTSNPNLYWYRQAAGRGLQLLFYSVGIGQISSEVPQNLSASRPQDRQFILSSKKLLLSDSGFYLCAWSVLNGNTIYFGEGSWLTVV.

V usage is TRBV6-2 or TRBV6-3 and J usage is TRBJ2-1; D remains unclear. The V gene lost 0 bases and the J gene lost 6 bases, with 12 bases spanning the gap. The CDR3 runs 15 residues. Germline V gene data show CDR1 as MNHEY and CDR2 as SVGEGT. The DNA for the CDR3 is TGTGCCAGCAGTTACTCTGATCTAGGCGTCAATGAGCAGTTCTTC. This encodes CASSYSDLGVNEQFF.

J is TRBJ2-7 and V is TRBV24-1; D is possibly TRBD2 (7 bases). Germline CDR1 reads KGHDR; CDR2 reads SFDVKD. This CDR3 contains 15 residues. V lost 1 base and J 2 bases, leaving 11 bases between the germline ends. CDR3 nucleotides: TGTGCCACCAGTGATTTCGGGGGGCAACCCTACGAGCAGTACTTC. It translates to CATSDFGGQPYEQYF.

The chain combines TRBV12-3 or TRBV12-4 with TRBJ1-1, with a tentative D call TRBD1 (6 bases). This CDR3 has 13 residues. V lost 7 bases and J lost 6, with 15 bases in between. This CDR3 reads CASTSDSFSEAFF. In nucleotides, the CDR3 is TGTGCCAGCACCTCGGACAGTTTCTCTGAAGCTTTCTTT.

The V call is TRBV30, the J call TRBJ2-5; TRBD1 aligns across 7 bases. This CDR3 region has 14 residues. The V gene end was trimmed by 3 bases and the J gene end by 2 bases; junction bases not matched to a gene: 6. Germline V lookup: CDR1 GTSNPN, CDR2 SVGIG (reference sequence). The CDR3 nucleotides are TGTGCCTGGAGGCAAAGGGGGCTGCAAGAGACCCAGTACTTC. It codes for CAWRQRGLQETQYF. The complete variable domain, with remaining parts taken from reference TRBV30 and TRBJ2-5, reads SQTIHQWPATLVQPVGSPLSLECTVEGTSNPNLYWYRQAAGRGLQLLFYSVGIGQISSEVPQNLSASRPQDRQFILSSKKLLLSDSGFYLCAWRQRGLQETQYFGPGTRLLVL.